A single sample is the source of the 15 T cell receptor beta chains below, sequenced in a study of blood T cell repertoires in COVID-19. Clones were sequenced by immunoSEQ multiplex PCR, and TCRdb holds only the in-frame ones, with some missing. This table has some 200,000 clones, roughly 81% appearing once. What was sequenced was peripheral blood. The origin of the receptors is a woman aged 40 to 50 with COVID-19, enrolled during active disease.

The chain recombines TRBV9 with TRBJ2-1, with 10 bases that match TRBD2. Germline trimming cut 0 bases from V and 3 bases from J; bases unmatched to any gene: 3. The CDR3 has 16 residues. Germline V gives CDR1 SGDLS, CDR2 YYNGEE. CDR3 protein: CASSVDWTSGYNEQFF. CDR3 bases: TGTGCCAGCAGCGTAGATTGGACTAGCGGCTACAATGAGCAGTTCTTC. Full variable domain (rest looked up from reference TRBV9 and TRBJ2-1): DSGVTQTPKHLITATGQRVTLRCSPRSGDLSVYWYQQSLDQGLQFLIQYYNGEERAKGNILERFSAQQFPDLHSELNLSSLELGDSALYFCASSVDWTSGYNEQFFGPGTRLTVL.

V gene TRBV29-1 combines with J gene TRBJ1-1, with TRBD1 matching over 8 bases. Trimming at V came to 6 bases and at J to 4 bases, leaving 10 bases not matched to a gene. CDR1 and CDR2 from the germline V gene are SQVTM and ANQGSEA. The CDR3 has 14 amino acids. The CDR3 sequence: CSVDEQGVGTEAFF. In DNA form, the CDR3 reads TGCAGCGTAGATGAACAGGGGGTGGGCACTGAAGCTTTCTTT.

The table lists this clone with a count of one. J is TRBJ1-6 and V is TRBV5-3; 9 nucleotides agree with TRBD1. TRBV5-3 is labeled an ORF, and its function is uncertain. The CDR3 loop spans 15 amino acids. The ends lost 4 bases at V and 7 bases at J; junction bases unmatched: 6. The CDR3 nucleotides are TGTGCCAGAAGCCAAGGGACAGGGATAAATTCACCCCTCCACTTT. This translates into CARSQGTGINSPLHF.

The DNA of the CDR3 is TGTGCCAGCTCCCAGGGACAGGGGGAATATGGCTACACCTTC. As protein: CASSQGQGEYGYTF. The J gene is TRBJ1-2, the V gene TRBV18; 11 nucleotides align to TRBD1. The germline gives CDR1 KGHSH, CDR2 LQKENI. CDR3 length: 14 residues. The junction had 5 bases not matched to a gene; V was cut back by 6 bases and J by 5 bases. The full variable domain, in which reference TRBV18 and TRBJ1-2 provide the parts outside the CDR3, is NAGVMQNPRHLVRRRGQEARLRCSPMKGHSHVYWYRQLPEEGLKFMVYLQKENIIDESGMPKERFSAEFPKEGPSILRIQQVVRGDSAAYFCASSQGQGEYGYTFGSGTRLTVV.

The chain has TRBV10-3 and TRBJ2-3, with D possibly TRBD2 on 5 matching bases. This CDR3 contains 18 residues. Trimming shortened V by 5 bases and J by 2 bases, and 23 bases separated the two germline ends. Per germline, CDR1 ENHRY and CDR2 SYGVKD. The CDR3 is CAISSPEPPGLITDTQYF. The CDR3 DNA follows: TGTGCCATCAGTTCCCCAGAGCCCCCCGGACTGATCACAGATACGCAGTATTTT.

The V call is TRBV5-4, the J call TRBJ2-1; TRBD2 aligns across 9 bases. The CDR3 has 17 residues. The germline V gene has CDR1 SGHNT and CDR2 YYREEE (reference sequence). After removal of 3 bases from V and 8 bases from J, the junction contained 15 bases not matched to a gene. DNA of the CDR3: TGTGCCAGCAGCTCCCAACGCGGTAGCGGGAGTTGGGATGAGCAGTTCTTC. Translated: CASSSQRGSGSWDEQFF.

The V gene is TRBV2, the J gene TRBJ1-1, with a possible D match to TRBD1 (6 bases). V was trimmed by 1 base and J by 11 bases, leaving 14 bases between them. Germline CDR1 is SNHLY and CDR2 is FYNNEI. This CDR3 region has 13 residues. CDR3: CASSEEQGFGAFF. Here the CDR3 DNA reads TGTGCCAGCAGTGAAGAACAGGGATTTGGGGCTTTCTTT. The full variable domain, its missing parts supplied by reference TRBV2 and TRBJ1-1, is EPEVTQTPSHQVTQMGQEVILRCVPISNHLYFYWYRQILGQKVEFLVSFYNNEISEKSEIFDDQFSVERPDGSNFTLKIRSTKLEDSAMYFCASSEEQGFGAFFGQGTRLTVV.

The chain recombines TRBV19 with TRBJ1-2, with a possible D match to TRBD1 (5 bases). CDR1 and CDR2 from the germline V gene are LNHDA and SQIVND (reference sequence). CDR3 length equals 13 residues. The CDR3 spells CSTRGSLNYGYTF. CDR3 bases: TGTTCGACGCGGGGCAGTCTGAACTATGGCTACACCTTC.

This chain connects TRBV4-1 to TRBJ2-2; D gene uncertain. The CDR3 is 16 residues long. Trimming removed 0 bases from V and 8 bases from J, with 16 bases in between. Germline V gene sequence: CDR1 MGHRA, CDR2 YSYEKL. CDR3 amino acids: CASSQDHPLVSGELFF. CDR3 bases: TGCGCCAGCAGCCAAGATCATCCCTTAGTGAGTGGGGAGCTGTTTTTT.

This clone showed up just a few times. The chain joins TRBV2 to TRBJ1-2; the match to TRBD1 covers 8 bases. CDR1 is SNHLY, CDR2 FYNNEI, per germline. This CDR3 is 14 amino acids long. The J segment lost 3 bases and the V segment lost 6 bases, leaving 6 bases of the junction unmatched. The CDR3 loop is CASSPSGGYYGYTF. DNA of the CDR3: TGTGCCAGCAGCCCTTCAGGGGGCTACTATGGCTACACCTTC.

The sample holds one count of this clone. The chain combines TRBV5-1 with TRBJ2-7, with TRBD2 matching 11 bases. The CDR3 contains 17 residues. Trimming took 1 base from V and 5 from J; bases not matched to a gene: 11. The germline CDR1 and CDR2 sequences are SGHRS and YFSETQ. CDR3 coding DNA: TGCGCCAGCAGCTTGCTTAAGACTAGCGGGACTCGGGACGAGCAGTACTTC. This encodes CASSLLKTSGTRDEQYF.

This clone was picked up one time. V and J are TRBV3-1 (or the pseudogene TRBV3-2) and TRBJ1-1; no firm D call. The V and J ends lost 3 bases and 1 base respectively, with 9 bases between them. The CDR3 has 14 amino acids. The germline V gene has CDR1 LGHDT and CDR2 YNNKEL (reference sequence). The CDR3 here is CASSHGLRNTEAFF. The CDR3 nucleotides are TGTGCCAGCAGCCACGGTCTGAGGAACACTGAAGCTTTCTTT.

The gene calls are TRBV4-1 and TRBJ1-1, with 7 nucleotides matching TRBD1. Losses at the gene ends were 5 bases for V and 3 bases for J; bases not matched to a gene: 15. CDR1 and CDR2 (germline): MGHRA, YSYEKL. The CDR3 covers 17 residues. CDR3 protein: CASSRGTGKRGHTEAFF. The DNA of the CDR3 is TGCGCCAGCAGCAGGGGTACGGGGAAAAGGGGGCACACTGAAGCTTTCTTT.

Regarding this clone: The sample contains more than one DNA sequence encoding this CDR3. The rearrangement joins TRBV7-2 to TRBJ1-2; a weak D match, TRBD1 (6 bases). V was clipped by 0 bases and J by 5 bases, with 10 bases between them. This CDR3 comprises 14 residues. Germline CDR1 SGHTA, CDR2 FQGNSA. The CDR3 is CASSLAAGDYGYTF. In DNA, the CDR3 is TGTGCCAGCAGCTTAGCTGCAGGGGATTATGGCTACACCTTC.

The chain recombines TRBV5-1 with TRBJ1-2; 9 positions match TRBD1. Germline-derived CDR1 and CDR2 are SGHRS and YFSETQ. The V and J ends lost 3 bases and 7 bases, in that order; junction bases with no gene match: 1. The CDR3 consists of 12 residues. CDR3 amino acids: CASSWDRAGYTF. CDR3 nucleotides: TGCGCCAGCAGCTGGGACAGGGCTGGCTACACCTTC.